One and the same sample provided the 30 T cell receptor beta chains below, sequenced in a study of spatial heterogeneity in lung cancer. TCRdb processed the 5' RACE reads anew with MiXCR; each CDR3 protein has one entry. This sample has 40,000 to 45,000 distinct CDR3 sequences; 6.8% occur once, and the top ten carry around 43%. Time point defined: sample taken at primary tumor resection. Source: PBMCs, taken at surgery. The receptors derive from a female donor with early-stage non-small cell lung cancer.

This clonotype appeared many times. The chain has TRBV6-5 and TRBJ2-7; D possibly corresponds to TRBD2 (6 bases). The CDR3 covers 14 residues. The V end lost 7 bases, the J end lost 4 bases, and 17 bases lay between the germline ends. Germline V CDR1 and CDR2: MNHEY, SVGAGI. The CDR3 bases are TGTGCCAGCACCCGCCCGGGACTTCTATACGAGCAGTACTTC. It is translated as CASTRPGLLYEQYF.

Ten or more counts support this clonotype. The chain employs TRBV5-1 and TRBJ2-5, with D possibly TRBD2 on 5 matching bases. The V gene's germline CDR1 is SGHRS and CDR2 YFSETQ. The CDR3 extends over 14 amino acids. V lost 1 base to trimming and J lost 4 bases, with 11 bases between them. CDR3 DNA sequence: TGCGCCAGCAGCTTGTTCAGCGGTACAGAGACCCAGTACTTC. Protein sequence: CASSLFSGTETQYF. Combining the CDR3 with reference TRBV5-1 and TRBJ2-5 gives the whole variable domain KAGVTQTPRYLIKTRGQQVTLSCSPISGHRSVSWYQQTPGQGLQFLFEYFSETQRNKGNFPGRFSGRQFSNSRSEMNVSTLELGDSALYLCASSLFSGTETQYFGPGTRLLVL.

A remark on this clonotype: A much bigger clone sits one base away, suggesting this may be a read error. The gene calls are TRBV2 and TRBJ2-3; D perhaps matches TRBD1 (5 bases). The DNA end favors TRBJ1-5, so the J call may be wrong. Germline values: CDR1 SNHLY, CDR2 FYNNEI. CDR3 length: 14 amino acids. CDR3 sequence (DNA): TGTGCCAGCAGGTCTCTGGGGGGTTCGGATACGCAGCATTTT. Encoded protein: CASRSLGGSDTQHF.

This clonotype was detected a few times. V gene TRBV19 combines with J gene TRBJ1-5; unclear D gene. Germline V gives CDR1 LNHDA, CDR2 SQIVND (reference sequence). Trimming removed 3 bases at V and 0 bases at J, with 9 bases between. CDR3 length: 15 amino acids. CDR3 DNA: TGTGCCAGTAGTATGATTGACGATAGCAATCAGCCCCAGCATTTT. Residues: CASSMIDDSNQPQHF.

J is TRBJ2-1 and V is TRBV5-1; 7 bases are a match to TRBD1. The CDR3 covers 15 residues. Germline V gene data show CDR1 as SGHRS and CDR2 as YFSETQ. Trimming at V came to 0 bases and at J to 3 bases, leaving 3 bases not matched to a gene. The CDR3, as DNA: TGCGCCAGCAGCTTGGGGGGGACAGTCTACAATGAGCAGTTCTTC. Translated: CASSLGGTVYNEQFF.

This clonotype was counted at least ten times. The CDR3 is CSVRMEELFF. The CDR3 DNA is TGCAGCGTACGGATGGAGGAACTGTTTTTT. The rearrangement joins TRBV29-1 to TRBJ1-4; D unclear. This CDR3 region has 10 residues. V lost 6 bases and J lost 12, with 11 bases in between. Germline V gene sequence: CDR1 SQVTM, CDR2 ANQGSEA. Looking up the rest from reference TRBV29-1 and TRBJ1-4 gives the full variable domain: SAVISQKPSRDICQRGTSLTIQCQVDSQVTMMFWYRQQPGQSLTLIATANQGSEATYESGFVIDKFPISRPNLTFSTLTVSNMSPEDSSIYLCSVRMEELFFGSGTQLSVL.

This clonotype was detected a few times. This sequence joins TRBV29-1 and TRBJ2-7; 7 bases match TRBD1. Germline trimming cut 7 bases from V and 5 bases from J; bases unmatched to any gene: 11. Germline V CDR1 and CDR2: SQVTM, ANQGSEA. CDR3 length: 13 amino acids. CDR3 protein: CSDGPQGCHEQYF. DNA of the CDR3: TGCAGCGACGGACCACAGGGGTGCCACGAGCAGTACTTC.

At least ten counts were recorded for this clonotype. The chain has TRBV5-1 and TRBJ1-4, with D perhaps matching TRBD1 (6 bases). This CDR3 is 15 amino acids long. CDR1 and CDR2 from the germline V gene are SGHRS and YFSETQ. Trimming pared 4 bases from V and 0 bases from J, leaving 10 bases between. The CDR3 protein is CASSLDSSTNEKLFF. The CDR3 DNA reads as TGCGCCAGCAGCCTGGACAGTTCAACTAATGAAAAACTGTTTTTT.

This clonotype was seen a few times. The genes are TRBV20-1 and TRBJ2-3; a possible D gene is TRBD2 (6 bases). The V gene's germline CDR1 is DFQATT and CDR2 SNEGSKA (reference sequence). The CDR3 sequence is 14 residues long. Trimming left V 7 bases short and J 1 base short, with 15 bases between. For the CDR3, the DNA is TGCAGTGGGGGACCGGGGGTTGGCACAGATACGCAGTATTTT. Translating gives CSGGPGVGTDTQYF.

On this clonotype: A read error may explain this, as a much larger clone is one base away. The rearrangement links TRBV10-2 to TRBJ1-5; 7 positions match TRBD1. The last part of the DNA fits TRBJ2-3 better; the J call may be wrong. The germline gives CDR1 WSHSY, CDR2 SAAADI. There are 15 residues in the CDR3. CDR3 in DNA: TGCGCCAGCAGTGAGACTGACAGGGTATTTCAGCCCCAGTATTTT. Its translation is CASSETDRVFQPQYF.

This clonotype was observed at least ten times. The J gene is TRBJ2-1, the V gene TRBV5-6; D remains ambiguous. Trimming removed 3 bases at V and 5 bases at J, with 6 bases between. The CDR3 is 12 amino acids. Per germline, CDR1 SGHDT and CDR2 YYEEEE. The CDR3: CASSYLNNEQFF. CDR3 DNA: TGTGCCAGCAGCTACTTAAACAATGAGCAGTTCTTC.

At least ten counts were recorded for this clonotype. The chain has TRBV14 and TRBJ2-5; TRBD2 matches at 12 bases. Germline values: CDR1 SGHDN, CDR2 FVKESK. The CDR3 extends over 16 amino acids. V dropped 4 bases and J dropped 2; count of bases not matched to a gene: 5. This CDR3 is CASSRRLAGVQETQYF. In DNA, the CDR3 is TGTGCCAGCAGCCGGCGACTAGCGGGGGTTCAAGAGACCCAGTACTTC.

This clonotype has ten or more counts. This rearrangement joins TRBV11-2 to TRBJ2-3, with D perhaps TRBD2 (6 bases). V lost 3 bases, J lost 0 bases, and 19 bases lay in between. Germline-derived CDR1 and CDR2 are SGHAT and FQNNGV. CDR3 length: 18 residues. As DNA, the CDR3 is TGTGCCAGCAGCTTCCGGGCGGGGATGGGGTCTAGCACAGATACGCAGTATTTT. This sequence encodes CASSFRAGMGSSTDTQYF.

This clonotype was seen ten or more times. The rearrangement uses TRBV18 and TRBJ2-3; 8 nucleotides agree with TRBD1. The CDR3 length is 15 residues. Germline assignment: CDR1 KGHSH and CDR2 LQKENI. V trimming: 3 bases; J trimming: 1 base; junction bases outside the gene matches: 3. The CDR3 DNA reads TGTGCCAGCTCACCCCCGGGACAGGGCACAGATACGCAGTATTTT. Amino acid sequence: CASSPPGQGTDTQYF.

The chain recombines TRBV25-1 with TRBJ2-7, with a possible D match to TRBD1 (5 bases). In germline, CDR1 is MGHDK, CDR2 SYGVNS. V was trimmed by 7 bases and J by 3 bases, leaving 13 bases between them. The CDR3 consists of 13 residues. CDR3 sequence reads: CASKATVNYEQYF. The CDR3 DNA reads TGTGCCAGCAAAGCGACAGTCAACTACGAGCAGTACTTC.

This clonotype occurred many times. The chain has TRBV20-1 and TRBJ1-3; D possibly corresponds to TRBD1 (6 bases). The germline V gene encodes CDR1 DFQATT and CDR2 SNEGSKA (reference sequence). This CDR3 contains 15 residues. Between the trimmed V and J ends, which lost 1 base and 4 bases, there was a span of 14 bases. DNA of the CDR3: TGCAGTGCTAGAGCTCCAGGGGCGGGAGGAAACACCATATATTTT. It translates to CSARAPGAGGNTIYF.

This clonotype occurred many times. Here the CDR3 reads CASGWGDIAEAFF. As DNA, the CDR3 is TGTGCCAGCGGTTGGGGAGACATCGCTGAAGCTTTCTTT. This chain joins TRBV7-4 and TRBJ1-1; D is undetermined. The CDR3 contains 13 residues. The V end lost 8 bases, the J end lost 6 bases, and 16 bases lay between the germline ends. CDR1 and CDR2 from the germline V gene are SGHVT and SQSDAQ. The complete variable domain, with remaining parts taken from reference TRBV7-4 and TRBJ1-1, reads GAGVSQSPRYKVAKRGRDVALRCDSISGHVTLYWYRQTLGQGSEVLTYSQSDAQRDKSGRPSGRFSAERPERSVSTLKIQRTEQGDSAVYLCASGWGDIAEAFFGQGTRLTVV.

Ten or more counts support this clonotype. The chain uses TRBV20-1 and TRBJ2-1; 10 nucleotides match TRBD2. V dropped 1 base and J dropped 3; count of bases not matched to a gene: 6. The CDR3 has 16 residues. CDR1 and CDR2 from the germline V gene are DFQATT and SNEGSKA (reference sequence). The CDR3 sequence: CSARAGLAANYNEQFF. The CDR3 DNA reads TGCAGTGCTAGAGCCGGACTAGCGGCAAACTACAATGAGCAGTTCTTC.

The chain couples TRBV5-1 to TRBJ1-2, with a weak D call TRBD1 (6 bases). Germline V CDR1 and CDR2: SGHRS, YFSETQ. The CDR3 is 16 residues long. Trimming cost V 3 bases and J 3 bases, with 18 bases left between them. CDR3 in DNA: TGCGCCAGCAGCTCTCTTAGGGGGGGCGCAGACTATGGCTACACCTTC. Protein: CASSSLRGGADYGYTF.

V usage is TRBV7-2 and J usage is TRBJ2-3, with unresolved D. This CDR3 is 16 amino acids long. The germline V and J ends were trimmed by 1 base and 3 bases, with 14 bases remaining between them. Germline values: CDR1 SGHTA, CDR2 FQGNSA. The CDR3 protein is CASSLGGRSTTDTQYF. CDR3 DNA sequence: TGTGCCAGCAGCTTAGGGGGTCGGAGTACAACAGATACGCAGTATTTT.

The chain couples TRBV6-5 to TRBJ1-5; D call uncertain. The CDR3 loop spans 13 amino acids. Germline assignment: CDR1 MNHEY and CDR2 SVGAGI. Trimming removed 0 bases from V and 3 bases from J, with 3 bases in between. This CDR3 reads CASSYSFNQPQHF. The CDR3 region has the DNA TGTGCCAGCAGTTACTCCTTCAATCAGCCCCAGCATTTT.

This clonotype was observed at least ten times. CDR3 sequence: CASSPRGGGSSYGYTF. The CDR3 bases are TGTGCCAGCAGCCCCCGCGGGGGGGGCAGCAGCTATGGCTACACCTTC. This sequence joins TRBV11-2 and TRBJ1-2, with D possibly TRBD1 on 6 matching bases. This CDR3 is built from 16 residues. The ends were cut back, 5 bases at V and 4 bases at J, with 20 bases in the middle. Germline-derived CDR1 and CDR2 are SGHAT and FQNNGV.

The table lists this clonotype with many counts. Its ends do not fully match the called genes, so a read error is possible. This chain joins TRBV6-6 and TRBJ2-1; D is unresolved. This CDR3 is built from 13 residues. CDR1 MNHNY and CDR2 SVGAGI come from the germline V gene (reference sequence). The CDR3 loop is CASSTPQATGWVF. The CDR3 DNA is TGTGCCAGCAGTACGCCTCAGGCTACGGGTTGGGTCTTC.

This clonotype was seen ten or more times. The V call is TRBV3-1, the J call TRBJ1-2; D is unclear. CDR3 size: 13 residues. Germline assignment: CDR1 LGHDT and CDR2 YNNKEL (reference sequence). V was trimmed by 2 bases and J by 8 bases, leaving 12 bases between them. Written as DNA, the CDR3 is TGTGCCAGCAGCCAAATAGGACCGCGGGGCTACACCTTC. It codes for CASSQIGPRGYTF. The full variable domain, completed using reference TRBV3-1 and TRBJ1-2, is DTAVSQTPKYLVTQMGNDKSIKCEQNLGHDTMYWYKQDSKKFLKIMFSYNNKELIINETVPNRFSPKSPDKAHLNLHINSLELGDSAVYFCASSQIGPRGYTFGSGTRLTVV.

This clonotype showed up many times. V is TRBV7-9 and J is TRBJ2-1; D call uncertain. Trimming cost V 5 bases and J 7 bases, with 15 bases left between them. The CDR3 length is 14 residues. Germline V CDR1 and CDR2: SEHNR, FQNEAQ (reference sequence). CDR3 in amino acids: CASSIDPLGNEQFF. CDR3 DNA sequence: TGTGCCAGCAGCATAGACCCTCTCGGGAATGAGCAGTTCTTC.

In its sample, this clonotype was seen many times. The chain combines TRBV11-2 with TRBJ2-3; D is perhaps TRBD1 (6 bases). Trimming took 5 bases from V and 4 from J, leaving 13 bases between them. CDR3 length: 14 amino acids. The germline CDR1 and CDR2 sequences are SGHAT and FQNNGV. The CDR3: CASSPQTGPDTQYF. The CDR3 DNA reads as TGTGCCAGCAGCCCCCAGACAGGACCAGATACGCAGTATTTT.

This clonotype showed up many times. The chain carries TRBV5-1 and TRBJ2-7; D is perhaps TRBD1 (5 bases). Trimming took 2 bases from V and 0 from J, leaving 9 bases between them. This CDR3 contains 14 residues. CDR1 and CDR2 from the germline V gene are SGHRS and YFSETQ. CDR3 DNA sequence: TGCGCCAGCAGCTTCACAGGATTCTCCTACGAGCAGTACTTC. Translated: CASSFTGFSYEQYF. The full variable domain, rest sourced from reference TRBV5-1 and TRBJ2-7, is KAGVTQTPRYLIKTRGQQVTLSCSPISGHRSVSWYQQTPGQGLQFLFEYFSETQRNKGNFPGRFSGRQFSNSRSEMNVSTLELGDSALYLCASSFTGFSYEQYFGPGTRLTVT.

There are a few counts of this clonotype. The V gene is TRBV3-1, the J gene TRBJ1-2; D may be TRBD1 (5 bases). Between the trimmed V and J ends, which lost 4 bases and 2 bases, there was a span of 11 bases. The V gene's germline CDR1 is LGHDT and CDR2 YNNKEL (reference sequence). This CDR3 has 14 residues. Written as DNA, the CDR3 is TGTGCCAGCAGCCCCCGGGACCGAAACTATGGCTACACCTTC. This translates into CASSPRDRNYGYTF.

In this sample, this clonotype turned up many times. The V gene is TRBV29-1, the J gene TRBJ2-1; 13 positions agree with TRBD2. With 7 bases clipped from V and 1 base from J, the junction kept 4 bases outside the gene matches. This CDR3 region has 15 residues. Germline CDR1 reads SQVTM; CDR2 reads ANQGSEA. CDR3 coding DNA: TGCAGCGCTATGGGACTAGCGGGATCCTACAATGAGCAGTTCTTC. The encoded protein is CSAMGLAGSYNEQFF.

In its sample, this clonotype was seen a few times. The chain links TRBV7-2 to TRBJ1-4; D uncertain. The CDR3 extends over 15 amino acids. Trimming left V 5 bases short and J 8 bases short, with 18 bases between. Germline loops: CDR1 SGHTA, CDR2 FQGNSA. The CDR3 here is CASSLQSLEKEKLFF. The DNA for the CDR3 is TGTGCCAGCAGCCTCCAGTCGTTAGAAAAAGAAAAACTGTTTTTT.